This T cell receptor beta chain was profiled in a study of OX40 agonist ivuxolimab in advanced cancers. Study details: Patients' therapy was ivuxolimab, an antibody that acts as an agonist of OX40 (CD134). Regarding the study as a whole: Patients who responded partially at 0.1-3.0 mg/kg showed clonal expansion ranking among the lowest.

This CDR3 has 17 residues. Germline loops: CDR1 SNHLY, CDR2 FYNNEI. Trimming cost V 6 bases and J 7 bases; bases outside gene matches: 18. Repertoires were generated with immunoSEQ multiplex PCR, while TCRdb's copy carries only in-frame clones and drops some. The sample consists of 65,000 to 90,000 clones, about 89% of them appearing once. On this clone itself: Its antigen remains unknown.

The sequences come from CD4+ or CD8+ T cells sorted from blood, collected in a trial of the OX40 agonist ivuxolimab. The chain has TRBV2 and TRBJ2-3; 8 nucleotides match TRBD2. This TCR came from an adult with an advanced solid tumor such as melanoma, head and neck, liver or kidney cancer. CDR3 nucleotides: TGTGCCAGCAGAGCCCGGAGCAGGGGACTAGAATTATATACGCAGTATTTT. Translated, it gives CASRARSRGLELYTQYF.